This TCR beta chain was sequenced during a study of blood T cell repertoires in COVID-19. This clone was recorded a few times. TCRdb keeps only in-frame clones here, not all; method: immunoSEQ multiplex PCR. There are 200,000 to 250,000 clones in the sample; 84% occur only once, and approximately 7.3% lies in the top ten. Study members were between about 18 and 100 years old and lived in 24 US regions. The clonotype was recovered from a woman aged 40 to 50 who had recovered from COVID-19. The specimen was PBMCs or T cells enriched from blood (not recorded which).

The CDR3: CASSVEGGRDLSYNEQFF. CDR3 DNA: TGTGCCAGCAGCGTAGAGGGAGGGCGGGACCTCTCCTACAATGAGCAGTTCTTC. The chain carries TRBV9 and TRBJ2-1; 7 nucleotides agree with TRBD2. CDR3 length: 18 amino acids. J gave up 0 bases and V 0 bases, and 9 bases lay outside the gene matches. Germline V CDR1 and CDR2: SGDLS, YYNGEE.